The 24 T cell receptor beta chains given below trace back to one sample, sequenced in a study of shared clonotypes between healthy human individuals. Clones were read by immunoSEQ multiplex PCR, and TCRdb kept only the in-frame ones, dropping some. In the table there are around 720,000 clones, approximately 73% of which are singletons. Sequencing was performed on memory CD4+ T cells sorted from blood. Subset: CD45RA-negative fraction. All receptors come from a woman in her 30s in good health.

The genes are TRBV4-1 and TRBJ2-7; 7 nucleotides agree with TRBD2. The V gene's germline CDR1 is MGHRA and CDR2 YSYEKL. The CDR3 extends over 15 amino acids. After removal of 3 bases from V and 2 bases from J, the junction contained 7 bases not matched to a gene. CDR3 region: CASSQSSGNAYEQYF. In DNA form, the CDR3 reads TGCGCCAGCAGCCAGTCTAGCGGAAACGCCTACGAGCAGTACTTC.

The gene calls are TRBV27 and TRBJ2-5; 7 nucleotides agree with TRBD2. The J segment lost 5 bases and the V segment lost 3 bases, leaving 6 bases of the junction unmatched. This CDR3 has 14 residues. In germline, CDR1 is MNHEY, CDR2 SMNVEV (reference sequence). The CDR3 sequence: CASSLGWEGETQYF. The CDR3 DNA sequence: TGTGCCAGCAGTTTGGGATGGGAGGGGGAGACCCAGTACTTC.

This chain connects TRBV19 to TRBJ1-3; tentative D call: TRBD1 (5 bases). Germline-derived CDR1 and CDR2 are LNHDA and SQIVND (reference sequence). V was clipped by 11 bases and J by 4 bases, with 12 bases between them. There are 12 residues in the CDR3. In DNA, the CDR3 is TGTGCCTCCGAGACAGCCGGAAACACCATATATTTT. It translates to CASETAGNTIYF.

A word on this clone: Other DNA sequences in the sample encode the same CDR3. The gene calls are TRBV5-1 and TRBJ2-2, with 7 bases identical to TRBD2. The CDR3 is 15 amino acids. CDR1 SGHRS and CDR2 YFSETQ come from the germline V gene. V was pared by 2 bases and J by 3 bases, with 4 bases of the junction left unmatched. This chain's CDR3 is CASSLGGSDTGELFF. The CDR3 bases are TGCGCCAGCAGCTTAGGCGGGAGTGACACCGGGGAGCTGTTTTTT.

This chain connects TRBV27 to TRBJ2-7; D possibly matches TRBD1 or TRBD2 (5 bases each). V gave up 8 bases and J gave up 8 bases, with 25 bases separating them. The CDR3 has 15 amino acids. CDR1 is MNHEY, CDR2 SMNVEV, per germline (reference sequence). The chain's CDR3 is CASAPSLGTRHQQYF. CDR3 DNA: TGTGCCAGCGCCCCTTCCCTCGGGACCAGGCATCAGCAGTACTTC.

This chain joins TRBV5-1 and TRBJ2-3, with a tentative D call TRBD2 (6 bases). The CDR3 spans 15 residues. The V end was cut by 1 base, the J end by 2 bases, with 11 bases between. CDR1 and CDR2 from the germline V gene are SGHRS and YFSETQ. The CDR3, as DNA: TGCGCCAGCAGCTTGAGCACTAGCCCCACAGATACGCAGTATTTT. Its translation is CASSLSTSPTDTQYF.

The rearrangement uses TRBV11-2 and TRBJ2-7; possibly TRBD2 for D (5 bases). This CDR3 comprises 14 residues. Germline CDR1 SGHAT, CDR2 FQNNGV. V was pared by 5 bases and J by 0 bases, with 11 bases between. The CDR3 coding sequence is TGTGCCAGCAGCGGGAGACACCACTCCTACGAGCAGTACTTC. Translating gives CASSGRHHSYEQYF.

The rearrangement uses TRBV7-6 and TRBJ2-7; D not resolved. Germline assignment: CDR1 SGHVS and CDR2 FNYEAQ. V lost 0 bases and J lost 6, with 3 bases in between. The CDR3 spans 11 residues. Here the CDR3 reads CASSLAGEQYF. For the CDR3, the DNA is TGTGCCAGCAGCTTAGCGGGCGAGCAGTACTTC.

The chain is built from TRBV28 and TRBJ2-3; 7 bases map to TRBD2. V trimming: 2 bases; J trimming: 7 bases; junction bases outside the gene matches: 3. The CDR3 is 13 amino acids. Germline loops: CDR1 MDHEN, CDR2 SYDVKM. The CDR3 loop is CASSLAGANTQYF. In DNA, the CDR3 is TGTGCCAGCAGTTTAGCGGGAGCGAATACGCAGTATTTT.

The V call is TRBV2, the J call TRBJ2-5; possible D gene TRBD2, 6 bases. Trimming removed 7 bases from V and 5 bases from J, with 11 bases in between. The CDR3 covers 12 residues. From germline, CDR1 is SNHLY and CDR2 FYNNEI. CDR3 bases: TGTGCCAGCAATATGGGGAGGGAGACCCAGTACTTC. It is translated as CASNMGRETQYF. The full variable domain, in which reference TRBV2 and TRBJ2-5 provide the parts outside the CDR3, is EPEVTQTPSHQVTQMGQEVILRCVPISNHLYFYWYRQILGQKVEFLVSFYNNEISEKSEIFDDQFSVERPDGSNFTLKIRSTKLEDSAMYFCASNMGRETQYFGPGTRLLVL.

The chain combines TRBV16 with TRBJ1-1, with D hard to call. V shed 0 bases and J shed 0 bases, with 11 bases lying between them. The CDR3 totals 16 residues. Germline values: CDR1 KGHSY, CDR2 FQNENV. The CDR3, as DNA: TGTGCCAGCAGCCAATCGTTTTGGGAGATGAACACTGAAGCTTTCTTT. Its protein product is CASSQSFWEMNTEAFF.

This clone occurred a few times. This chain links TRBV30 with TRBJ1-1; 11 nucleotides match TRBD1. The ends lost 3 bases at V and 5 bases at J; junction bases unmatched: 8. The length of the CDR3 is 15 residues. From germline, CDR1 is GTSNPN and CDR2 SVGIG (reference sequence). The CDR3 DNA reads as TGTGCCTGGAGGGTCTCGGACAGGGGGCGGACTGAAGCTTTCTTT. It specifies CAWRVSDRGRTEAFF.

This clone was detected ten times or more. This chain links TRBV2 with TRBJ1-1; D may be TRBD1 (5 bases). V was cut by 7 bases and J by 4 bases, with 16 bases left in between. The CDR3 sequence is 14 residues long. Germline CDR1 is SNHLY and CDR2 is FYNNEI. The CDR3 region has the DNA TGTGCCAGCACCTCCGGAGGGGTGGGCACTGAAGCTTTCTTT. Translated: CASTSGGVGTEAFF.

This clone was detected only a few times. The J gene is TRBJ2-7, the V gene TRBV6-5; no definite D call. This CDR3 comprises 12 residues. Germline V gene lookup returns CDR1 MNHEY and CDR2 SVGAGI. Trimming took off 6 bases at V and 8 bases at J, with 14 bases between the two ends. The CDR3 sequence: CASRTPLRKQYF. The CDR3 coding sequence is TGTGCCAGCAGAACGCCCCTACGGAAGCAGTACTTC.

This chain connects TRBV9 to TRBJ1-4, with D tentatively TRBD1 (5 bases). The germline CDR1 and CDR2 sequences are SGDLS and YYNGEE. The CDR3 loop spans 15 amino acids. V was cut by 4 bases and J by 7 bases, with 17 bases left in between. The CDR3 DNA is TGTGCCAGCAGCTCCTCTGGTGGGGGGGGTGAAAAACTGTTTTTT. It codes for CASSSSGGGGEKLFF.

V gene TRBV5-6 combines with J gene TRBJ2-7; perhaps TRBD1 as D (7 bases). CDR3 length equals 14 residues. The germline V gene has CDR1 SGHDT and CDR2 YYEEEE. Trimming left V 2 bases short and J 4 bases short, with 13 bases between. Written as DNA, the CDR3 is TGTGCCAGCAGCTTAGGAGGGGGCTTTTACGAGCAGTACTTC. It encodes CASSLGGGFYEQYF.

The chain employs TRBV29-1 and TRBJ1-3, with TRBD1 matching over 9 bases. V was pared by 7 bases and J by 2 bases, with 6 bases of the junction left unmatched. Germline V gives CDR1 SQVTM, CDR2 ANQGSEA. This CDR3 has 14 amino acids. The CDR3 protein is CSAAGQGTGNTIYF. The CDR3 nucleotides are TGCAGCGCCGCGGGACAGGGCACTGGAAACACCATATATTTT.

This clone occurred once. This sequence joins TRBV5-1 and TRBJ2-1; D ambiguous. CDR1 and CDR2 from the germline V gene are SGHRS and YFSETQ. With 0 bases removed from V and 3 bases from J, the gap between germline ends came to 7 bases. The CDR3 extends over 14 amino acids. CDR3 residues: CASSLASDYNEQFF. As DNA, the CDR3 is TGCGCCAGCAGCTTGGCGTCTGACTACAATGAGCAGTTCTTC.

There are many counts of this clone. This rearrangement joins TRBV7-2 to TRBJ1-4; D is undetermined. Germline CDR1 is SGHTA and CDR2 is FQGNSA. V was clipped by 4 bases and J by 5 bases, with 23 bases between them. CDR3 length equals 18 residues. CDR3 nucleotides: TGTGCCAGCAGCTCCTATTTGCCCCTCAGGCCCTCGAATGAAAAACTGTTTTTT. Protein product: CASSSYLPLRPSNEKLFF.

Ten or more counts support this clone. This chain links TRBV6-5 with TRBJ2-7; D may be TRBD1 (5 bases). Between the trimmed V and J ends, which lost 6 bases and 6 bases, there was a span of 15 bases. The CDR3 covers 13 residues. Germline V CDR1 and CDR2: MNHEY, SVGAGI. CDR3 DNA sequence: TGTGCCAGCAGCTCCTCAGGGTTTCTCGAGCAGTACTTC. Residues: CASSSSGFLEQYF.

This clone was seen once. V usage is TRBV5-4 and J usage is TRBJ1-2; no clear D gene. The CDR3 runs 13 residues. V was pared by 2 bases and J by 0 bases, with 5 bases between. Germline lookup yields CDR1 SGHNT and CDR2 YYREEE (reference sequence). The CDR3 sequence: CASSFRPNYGYTF. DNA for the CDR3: TGTGCCAGCAGCTTCCGACCTAACTATGGCTACACCTTC. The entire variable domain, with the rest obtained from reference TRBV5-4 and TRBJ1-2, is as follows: ETGVTQSPTHLIKTRGQQVTLRCSSQSGHNTVSWYQQALGQGPQFIFQYYREEENGRGNFPPRFSGLQFPNYSSELNVNALELDDSALYLCASSFRPNYGYTFGSGTRLTVV.

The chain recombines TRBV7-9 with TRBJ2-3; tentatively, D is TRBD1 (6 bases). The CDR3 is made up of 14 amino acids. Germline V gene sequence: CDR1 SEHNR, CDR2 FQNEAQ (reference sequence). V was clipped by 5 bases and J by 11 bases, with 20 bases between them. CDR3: CASSREDSPTKQYF. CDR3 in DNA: TGTGCCAGCAGCAGAGAGGACAGCCCAACTAAGCAGTATTTT.

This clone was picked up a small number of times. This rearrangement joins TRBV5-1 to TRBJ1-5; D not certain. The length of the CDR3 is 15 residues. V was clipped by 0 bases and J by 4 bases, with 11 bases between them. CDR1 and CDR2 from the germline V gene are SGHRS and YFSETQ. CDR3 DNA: TGCGCCAGCAGCTTGGACGGGTTAGGGAATCAGCCCCAGCATTTT. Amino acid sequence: CASSLDGLGNQPQHF.

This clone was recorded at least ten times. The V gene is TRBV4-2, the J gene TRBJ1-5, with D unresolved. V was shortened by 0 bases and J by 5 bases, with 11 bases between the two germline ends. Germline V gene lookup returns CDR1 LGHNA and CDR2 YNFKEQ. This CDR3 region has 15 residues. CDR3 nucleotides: TGTGCCAGCAGCCAAGATTTTGATTGGGATCAGCCCCAGCATTTT. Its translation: CASSQDFDWDQPQHF.